This T cell receptor (beta chain) was identified during a study of identical twins. The CDR3 spans 15 residues. Germline V gene lookup returns CDR1 DFQATT and CDR2 SNEGSKA (reference sequence). Trimming cost V 0 bases and J 4 bases; bases outside gene matches: 6. This clonotype was counted at least ten times. Its antigen is currently unknown. Overall study results and limits: Beta out-of-frame sequences showed weaker excess sharing between twins.

MiXCR was run by TCRdb on the 5' RACE reads, yielding one entry per CDR3 protein. The sample yields about 290,000 distinct CDR3 sequences, roughly 10% seen once. The same data also went into a second study, on yellow fever vaccine responses in identical twins.

Sequencing input: CD8+ T cells sorted from blood. The rearrangement joins TRBV20-1 to TRBJ2-7; 10 bases are shared with TRBD2. This TCR derives from a woman aged 18-29 years in good health. This CDR3 is CSARDRTSGAYEQYF. Written as DNA, the CDR3 is TGCAGTGCTAGAGATCGCACTAGCGGGGCATACGAGCAGTACTTC.